Sequencing of this T cell receptor (beta chain) was carried out in a study of control samples from healthy donors and cancer patients. CDR1 is SGHAT, CDR2 FQDESV, per germline (reference sequence). Trimming pared 1 base from V and 2 bases from J, leaving 11 bases between. CDR3 length: 15 residues. Assay used: immunoSEQ multiplex PCR; TCRdb lists only in-frame clones, some missing. The sample records 25,000 to 35,000 clones, 91% being singletons. The source of this sequence is a man between 50 and 59 years old with lung cancer. The gene calls are TRBV11-1 and TRBJ2-5; D gene uncertain. The sample comprised PBMCs. The CDR3 DNA follows: TGTGCCAGCAGCTTAGAGGGCACAGTTCAAGAGACCCAGTACTTC. Amino acids: CASSLEGTVQETQYF.